The 23 T cell receptor beta chains listed next were all sequenced from one sample in a study of somatic mutations in cytotoxic T cells in rheumatoid arthritis. Profiling relied on immunoSEQ multiplex PCR, and the TCRdb table lists in-frame clones only, not all of them. The table has 20,000 or so clones, approximately 80% seen once. The sequenced sample was CD8+ T cells sorted from blood. The receptors were gathered from an adult with rheumatoid arthritis.

CDR3 sequence (DNA): TGTGCCAGCAGCGTTGATGAGGGAGTGGTCGGGGAGCTGTTTTTT. This translates into CASSVDEGVVGELFF. This chain links TRBV9 with TRBJ2-2; D is perhaps TRBD2 (5 bases). The germline V gene encodes CDR1 SGDLS and CDR2 YYNGEE. V was pared by 2 bases and J by 7 bases, with 15 bases between. The CDR3 runs to 15 residues. The full variable domain, completed using reference TRBV9 and TRBJ2-2, is DSGVTQTPKHLITATGQRVTLRCSPRSGDLSVYWYQQSLDQGLQFLIQYYNGEERAKGNILERFSAQQFPDLHSELNLSSLELGDSALYFCASSVDEGVVGELFFGEGSRLTVL.

V is TRBV15 and J is TRBJ2-5; possibly TRBD1 for D (6 bases). CDR3 length: 15 amino acids. V was cut by 7 bases and J by 0 bases, with 15 bases left in between. The germline V gene encodes CDR1 LNHNV and CDR2 YYDKDF (reference sequence). CDR3 sequence: CATKDRSQNQETQYF. CDR3 in DNA: TGTGCCACCAAGGACAGATCCCAGAACCAAGAGACCCAGTACTTC.

This clone was seen more than once but under ten times. This chain joins TRBV2 and TRBJ1-2; no clear D. The ends were cut back, 6 bases at V and 4 bases at J, with 12 bases in the middle. The CDR3 runs 13 residues. The V gene's germline CDR1 is SNHLY and CDR2 FYNNEI. In DNA, the CDR3 is TGTGCCAGCAGGGAACCCGAACCCTATGGCTACACCTTC. Translating it yields CASREPEPYGYTF.

In its sample, this clone was seen once. V gene TRBV27 combines with J gene TRBJ2-7; either TRBD1 or TRBD2 may fit D (5 bases each). Germline CDR1 MNHEY, CDR2 SMNVEV (reference sequence). This CDR3 spans 15 amino acids. V dropped 5 bases and J dropped 3 bases, with 17 bases sitting between them. Here the CDR3 DNA reads TGTGCCAGCAGTCCCCGGGGCGGATTGATCTACGAGCAGTACTTC. It codes for CASSPRGGLIYEQYF.

The chain has TRBV2 and TRBJ2-6; maybe TRBD1 (5 bases). The length of the CDR3 is 15 residues. Trimming stripped 4 bases from V and 4 bases from J, with 11 bases between. Germline V CDR1 and CDR2: SNHLY, FYNNEI. This CDR3 reads CASSGRGSGANVLTF. In DNA, the CDR3 is TGTGCCAGCAGTGGAAGGGGATCCGGGGCCAACGTCCTGACTTTC.

The CDR3 loop is CASSLGRPGDRGFNGAETF. In nucleotides, the CDR3 is TGTGCCAGCAGCTTAGGGCGGCCGGGAGACAGGGGGTTTAATGGGGCTGAGACCTTC. The J gene is TRBJ1-2, the V gene TRBV7-2; 9 bases line up with TRBD1. This CDR3 contains 19 residues. Germline values: CDR1 SGHTA, CDR2 FQGNSA. V lost 1 base, J lost 14 bases, and 26 bases stayed unmatched. Based on the CDR3 plus reference TRBV7-2 and TRBJ1-2, the full variable domain is GAGVSQSPSNKVTEKGKDVELRCDPISGHTALYWYRQSLGQGLEFLIYFQGNSAPDKSGLPSDRFSAERTGGSVSTLTIQRTQQEDSAVYLCASSLGRPGDRGFNGAETFGSGTRLTVV.

The CDR3 sequence: CSVAPGTNQPQHF. Written as DNA, the CDR3 is TGCAGCGTTGCTCCAGGGACCAATCAGCCCCAGCATTTT. This chain links TRBV29-1 with TRBJ1-5, with D perhaps TRBD1 (5 bases). V was cut by 4 bases and J by 3 bases, with 10 bases left in between. Germline CDR1 and CDR2: SQVTM and ANQGSEA. CDR3 length: 13 amino acids.

CDR3 DNA sequence: TGTGCCAGCAGCTTATGGGGGGGTGGGACTGAAGCTTTCTTT. Its protein is CASSLWGGGTEAFF. The chain has TRBV7-2 and TRBJ1-1, with D perhaps matching TRBD1 (5 bases). CDR3 length: 14 residues. CDR1 SGHTA and CDR2 FQGNSA come from the germline V gene. Trimming took 2 bases from V and 5 from J, leaving 12 bases between them.

The rearrangement joins TRBV7-2 to TRBJ1-6; 7 positions match TRBD1. CDR3 size: 14 residues. Germline V gene data show CDR1 as SGHTA and CDR2 as FQGNSA. Trimming at V came to 6 bases and at J to 7 bases, leaving 6 bases not matched to a gene. The DNA of the CDR3 is TGTGCCAGCAGTCTACAGGGGAGCAATTCACCCCTCCACTTT. Amino acid sequence: CASSLQGSNSPLHF.

J is TRBJ2-7 and V is TRBV11-2; D is possibly TRBD2 (5 bases). The CDR3 runs 13 residues. V gave up 5 bases and J gave up 3 bases, with 11 bases separating them. The germline V gene has CDR1 SGHAT and CDR2 FQNNGV. CDR3 protein: CASSHNGVYEQYF. DNA for the CDR3: TGTGCCAGCAGCCACAACGGGGTCTACGAGCAGTACTTC.

The chain is built from TRBV7-8 and TRBJ1-2; TRBD1 aligns across 7 bases. This CDR3 is built from 14 residues. V shed 5 bases, J shed 0 bases, and the junction held 3 bases outside the gene matches. Per germline, CDR1 SGHVS and CDR2 FQNEAQ. The CDR3 nucleotides read TGTGCCAGCAGCCTCGGACAGGCTAACTATGGCTACACCTTC. Encoded protein: CASSLGQANYGYTF.

This chain links TRBV6-6 with TRBJ2-2, with 10 bases lining up with TRBD2. The V gene's germline CDR1 is MNHNY and CDR2 SVGAGI (reference sequence). The CDR3 is 15 amino acids. With V trimmed by 6 bases and J by 6 bases, 7 bases remained unmatched. Here the CDR3 DNA reads TGTGCCAGCAGCATGCTAGCGGGGGTTGCCGGGGAGCTGTTTTTT. This gives the protein CASSMLAGVAGELFF.

The J gene is TRBJ2-7, the V gene TRBV5-1; 8 positions agree with TRBD2. CDR3 length: 13 residues. CDR1 and CDR2 (germline): SGHRS, YFSETQ. J was trimmed by 2 bases and V by 6 bases; bases with no gene match: 4. CDR3 region: CASMLGLAYEQYF. The CDR3 bases are TGCGCCAGCATGTTGGGACTAGCCTACGAGCAGTACTTC.

The chain recombines TRBV12-5 with TRBJ1-2, with 9 nucleotides matching TRBD1. Germline CDR1 reads LGHNT; CDR2 reads FRNRAP. The CDR3 length is 14 residues. Trimming removed 1 base from V and 8 bases from J; junction bases left unmatched: 5. The chain's CDR3 is CASGLDRGLEGYTF. CDR3 nucleotides: TGTGCTAGTGGTTTGGACAGGGGGCTCGAGGGCTACACCTTC. Full variable domain (remainder filled in from reference TRBV12-5 and TRBJ1-2): DARVTQTPRHKVTEMGQEVTMRCQPILGHNTVFWYRQTMMQGLELLAYFRNRAPLDDSGMPKDRFSAEMPDATLATLKIQPSEPRDSAVYFCASGLDRGLEGYTFGSGTRLTVV.

The CDR3 DNA follows: TGCAGCGTTGAAGAGTGGGACAGGAGCTACAATGAGCAGTTCTTC. Its protein is CSVEEWDRSYNEQFF. The rearrangement joins TRBV29-1 to TRBJ2-1, with TRBD1 matching 8 bases. In germline, CDR1 is SQVTM, CDR2 ANQGSEA. V shed 0 bases, J shed 3 bases, and the junction held 4 bases outside the gene matches. This CDR3 has 15 residues.

This rearrangement joins TRBV27 to TRBJ2-5; possible D gene TRBD2, 6 bases. The CDR3 consists of 13 residues. V was shortened by 4 bases and J by 4 bases, with 10 bases between the two germline ends. Looked up from germline, CDR1 is MNHEY and CDR2 is SMNVEV (reference sequence). The CDR3 spells CASSWRVGETQYF. The CDR3, as DNA: TGTGCCAGCAGTTGGAGGGTTGGAGAGACCCAGTACTTC.

This clone was counted only a few times. V gene TRBV2 combines with J gene TRBJ2-7; 7 bases line up with TRBD1. The germline gives CDR1 SNHLY, CDR2 FYNNEI. CDR3 length: 14 residues. V shed 4 bases, J shed 0 bases, and the junction held 3 bases outside the gene matches. CDR3 nucleotide sequence: TGTGCCAGCAGTGTCGGGACAGACTCCTACGAGCAGTACTTC. Protein product: CASSVGTDSYEQYF.

The V and J genes are TRBV5-4 and TRBJ2-1; D uncertain. Germline CDR1 is SGHNT and CDR2 is YYREEE (reference sequence). This CDR3 comprises 14 residues. The V end lost 0 bases, the J end lost 3 bases, and 7 bases lay between the germline ends. CDR3: CASSLGDNYNEQFF. The CDR3 DNA is TGTGCCAGCAGCTTGGGAGACAACTACAATGAGCAGTTCTTC. The full variable domain, with the rest looked up from reference TRBV5-4 and TRBJ2-1, is ETGVTQSPTHLIKTRGQQVTLRCSSQSGHNTVSWYQQALGQGPQFIFQYYREEENGRGNFPPRFSGLQFPNYSSELNVNALELDDSALYLCASSLGDNYNEQFFGPGTRLTVL.

J is TRBJ2-5 and V is TRBV9, with 10 positions matching TRBD2. The germline V gene encodes CDR1 SGDLS and CDR2 YYNGEE. V trimming: 4 bases; J trimming: 1 base; junction bases outside the gene matches: 7. The length of the CDR3 is 16 residues. As DNA, the CDR3 is TGTGCCAGCAGCCCAACACTAGCGGGGTTCCAAGAGACCCAGTACTTC. Translated: CASSPTLAGFQETQYF.

A few counts support this clone. The chain employs TRBV11-2 and TRBJ1-1; D is ambiguous. CDR1 is SGHAT and CDR2 is FQNNGV in the germline V gene. Between the trimmed V and J ends, which lost 5 bases and 3 bases, there was a span of 7 bases. The CDR3 is 12 amino acids. The CDR3 region is CASSAPYTEAFF. The CDR3 nucleotides read TGTGCCAGCAGCGCCCCGTACACTGAAGCTTTCTTT.

The chain uses TRBV7-9 and TRBJ1-2; tentatively, D is TRBD1 (6 bases). Trimming shortened V by 10 bases and J by 3 bases, and 24 bases separated the two germline ends. Germline V lookup: CDR1 SEHNR, CDR2 FQNEAQ (reference sequence). This CDR3 is built from 16 residues. The CDR3 DNA sequence: TGTGCCACCAGGGGTTACGCCCCACTAACTGACTATGGCTACACCTTC. Residues: CATRGYAPLTDYGYTF.

The chain has TRBV29-1 and TRBJ2-1; perhaps D is TRBD1 or TRBD2 (5 bases each). In germline, CDR1 is SQVTM, CDR2 ANQGSEA. V dropped 6 bases and J dropped 0 bases, with 12 bases sitting between them. The CDR3 spans 14 residues. The CDR3 spells CSVGWDGSYNEQFF. As DNA, the CDR3 is TGCAGCGTAGGGTGGGACGGCTCCTACAATGAGCAGTTCTTC.

This clone appeared a single time. The CDR3 region is CASSPASGGTYEQYF. Here the CDR3 DNA reads TGTGCCAGCAGCCCAGCTAGCGGGGGGACCTACGAGCAGTACTTC. The chain is built from TRBV9 and TRBJ2-7; 11 bases line up with TRBD2. This CDR3 contains 15 residues. Losses at the gene ends were 4 bases for V and 2 bases for J; bases not matched to a gene: 5. Germline CDR1 is SGDLS and CDR2 is YYNGEE. The full variable domain, its missing parts supplied by reference TRBV9 and TRBJ2-7, is DSGVTQTPKHLITATGQRVTLRCSPRSGDLSVYWYQQSLDQGLQFLIQYYNGEERAKGNILERFSAQQFPDLHSELNLSSLELGDSALYFCASSPASGGTYEQYFGPGTRLTVT.